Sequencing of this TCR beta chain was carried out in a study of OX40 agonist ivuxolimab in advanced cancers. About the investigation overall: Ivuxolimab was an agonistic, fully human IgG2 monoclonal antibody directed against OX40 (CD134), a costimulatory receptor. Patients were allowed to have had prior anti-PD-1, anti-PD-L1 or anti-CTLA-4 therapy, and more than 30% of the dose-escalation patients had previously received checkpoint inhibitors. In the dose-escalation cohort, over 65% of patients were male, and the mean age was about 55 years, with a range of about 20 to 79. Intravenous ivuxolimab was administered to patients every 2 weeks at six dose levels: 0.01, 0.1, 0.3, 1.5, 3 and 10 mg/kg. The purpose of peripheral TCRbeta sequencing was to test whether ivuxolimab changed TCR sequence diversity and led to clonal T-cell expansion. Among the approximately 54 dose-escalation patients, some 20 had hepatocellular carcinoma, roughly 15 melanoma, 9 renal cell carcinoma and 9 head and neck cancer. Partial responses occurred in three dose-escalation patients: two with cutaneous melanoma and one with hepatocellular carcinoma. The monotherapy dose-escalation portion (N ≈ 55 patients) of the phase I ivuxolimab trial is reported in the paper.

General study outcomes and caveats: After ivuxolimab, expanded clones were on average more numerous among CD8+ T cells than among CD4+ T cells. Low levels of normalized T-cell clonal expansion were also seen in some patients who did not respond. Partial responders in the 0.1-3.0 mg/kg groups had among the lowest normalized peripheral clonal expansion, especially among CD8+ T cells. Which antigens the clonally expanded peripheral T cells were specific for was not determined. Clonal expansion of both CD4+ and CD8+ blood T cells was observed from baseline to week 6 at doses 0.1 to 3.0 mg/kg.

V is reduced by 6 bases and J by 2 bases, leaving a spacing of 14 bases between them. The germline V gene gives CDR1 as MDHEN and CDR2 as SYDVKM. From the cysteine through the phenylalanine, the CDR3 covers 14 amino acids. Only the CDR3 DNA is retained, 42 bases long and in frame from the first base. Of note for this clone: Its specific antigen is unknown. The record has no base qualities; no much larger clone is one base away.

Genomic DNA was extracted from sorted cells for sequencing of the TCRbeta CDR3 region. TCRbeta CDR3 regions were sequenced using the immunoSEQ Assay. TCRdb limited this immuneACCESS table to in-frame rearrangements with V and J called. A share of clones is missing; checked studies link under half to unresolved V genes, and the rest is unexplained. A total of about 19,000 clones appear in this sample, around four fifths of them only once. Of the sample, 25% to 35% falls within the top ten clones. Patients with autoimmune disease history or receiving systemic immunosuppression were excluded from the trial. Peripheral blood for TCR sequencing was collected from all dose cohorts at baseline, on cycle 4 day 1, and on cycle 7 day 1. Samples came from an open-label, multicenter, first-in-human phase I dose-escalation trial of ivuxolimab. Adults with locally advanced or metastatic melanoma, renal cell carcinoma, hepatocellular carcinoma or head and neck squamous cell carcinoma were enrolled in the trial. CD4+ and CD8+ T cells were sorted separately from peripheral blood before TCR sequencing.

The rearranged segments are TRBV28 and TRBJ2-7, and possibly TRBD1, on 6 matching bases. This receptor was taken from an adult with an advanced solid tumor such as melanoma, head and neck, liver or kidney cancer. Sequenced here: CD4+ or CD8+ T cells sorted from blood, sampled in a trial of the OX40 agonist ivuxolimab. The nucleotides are TGTGCCAGCAGCACAACAGGGATCCCCTACGAGCAGTACTTC. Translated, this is CASSTTGIPYEQYF.